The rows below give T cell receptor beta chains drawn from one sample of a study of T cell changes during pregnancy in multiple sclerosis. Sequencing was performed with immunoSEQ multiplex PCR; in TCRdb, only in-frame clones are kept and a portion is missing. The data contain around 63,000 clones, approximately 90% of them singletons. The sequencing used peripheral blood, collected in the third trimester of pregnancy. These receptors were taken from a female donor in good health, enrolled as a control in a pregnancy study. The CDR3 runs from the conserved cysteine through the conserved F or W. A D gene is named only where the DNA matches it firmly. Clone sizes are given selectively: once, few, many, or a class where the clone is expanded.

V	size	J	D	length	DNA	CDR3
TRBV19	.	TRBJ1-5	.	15	TGTGCCAGTACTCCGACAGAGAATAGCAATCAGCCCCAGCATTTT	CASTPTENSNQPQHF
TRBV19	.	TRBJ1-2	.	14	TGTGCCAGTACCCCTGGAGAGGGTACGGGTGGCTACACCTTC	CASTPGEGTGGYTF
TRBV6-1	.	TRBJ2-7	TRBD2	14	TGTGCCAGCAGGGCGGGGGGCTTGTCCTACGAGCAGTACTTC	CASRAGGLSYEQYF
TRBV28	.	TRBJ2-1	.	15	TGTGCCAGCAGTGAGAACAGGCGGACCTACAATGAGCAGTTCTTC	CASSENRRTYNEQFF
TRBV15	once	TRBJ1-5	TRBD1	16	TGTGCCACCAGCAGACCTGGGACAGGTTGGGATCAGCCCCAGCATTTT	CATSRPGTGWDQPQHF
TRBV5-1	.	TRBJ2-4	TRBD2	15	TGCGCCAGCAGCTCTCGACGGGGGGATGAAGGCATTCAGTACTTC	CASSSRRGDEGIQYF
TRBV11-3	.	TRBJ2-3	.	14	TGTGCCAGCAGCTTAGAGGCAGTCACAGATACGCAGTATTTT	CASSLEAVTDTQYF
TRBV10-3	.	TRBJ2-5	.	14	TGTGCCATCAGTGAGTCGACAGGCGGAGAGACCCAGTACTTC	CAISESTGGETQYF
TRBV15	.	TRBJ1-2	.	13	TGTGCCACCAGCAGAGGACGACAGTATGGCTACACCTTC	CATSRGRQYGYTF
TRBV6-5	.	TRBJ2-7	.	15	TGTGCCAGCAGTTACTCGGCCCAGGGAACCTACGAGCAGTACTTC	CASSYSAQGTYEQYF
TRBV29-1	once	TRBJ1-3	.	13	TGCAGCGTGTCTCCGGGAGATGGAAACACCATATATTTT	CSVSPGDGNTIYF
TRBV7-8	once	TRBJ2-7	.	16	TGTGCCAGCAGCTTATCTACAGGCGAATCCTCCTACGAGCAGTACTTC	CASSLSTGESSYEQYF
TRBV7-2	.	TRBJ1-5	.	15	TGTGCCAGCAGCCCGACGGGGGAGACGTCGCAGCCCCAGCATTTT	CASSPTGETSQPQHF
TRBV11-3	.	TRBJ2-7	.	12	TGTGCCAGCAGCGGGGCGACCTACGAGCAGTACTTC	CASSGATYEQYF
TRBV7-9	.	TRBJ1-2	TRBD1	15	TGTGCCAGCAGCCCGGGGGGACAGGGGGCGCAGGGCTACACCTTC	CASSPGGQGAQGYTF
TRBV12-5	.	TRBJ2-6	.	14	TGTGCTAGTGGCCCCTTCTCTGGGGCCAACGTCCTGACTTTC	CASGPFSGANVLTF
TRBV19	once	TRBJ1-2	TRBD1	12	TGTGCCAGTAGTGGACAGGGTTGGGGCTACACCTTC	CASSGQGWGYTF
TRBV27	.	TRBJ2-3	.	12	TGTGCCAGCAGTCTAAGCACAGATACGCAGTATTTT	CASSLSTDTQYF
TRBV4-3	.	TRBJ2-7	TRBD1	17	TGCGCCAGCAGCCCTATTCCCGACAGGGCACGATCCTACGAGCAGTACTTC	CASSPIPDRARSYEQYF
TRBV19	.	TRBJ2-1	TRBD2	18	TGTGCCAGTAGTATAAGACTAGCGGGAAGCCTTTTTTACAATGAGCAGTTCTTC	CASSIRLAGSLFYNEQFF
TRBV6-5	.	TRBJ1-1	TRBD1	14	TGTGCCAGCAGTCGCGGGACAGAGAACACTGAAGCTTTCTTT	CASSRGTENTEAFF
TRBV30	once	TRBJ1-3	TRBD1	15	TGTGCCTGGAGTCGACAGGGGGTCGTGGGGAACACCATATATTTT	CAWSRQGVVGNTIYF
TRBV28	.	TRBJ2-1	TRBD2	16	TGTGCCAGCAGTTTGCCAGCGGGAGGGTTATACAATGAGCAGTTCTTC	CASSLPAGGLYNEQFF
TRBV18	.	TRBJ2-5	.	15	TGTGCCAGCTCAACGGGTTTTTCCGGCGGAGAGACCCAGTACTTC	CASSTGFSGGETQYF
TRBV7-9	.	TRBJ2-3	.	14	TGTGCCAGCTGCTTGAGGACAGAAACAGATACGCAGTATTTT	CASCLRTETDTQYF
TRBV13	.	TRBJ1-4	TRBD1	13	TGTGCCAGCAGCGGCGCAGGGGGCGAAAAACTGTTTTTT	CASSGAGGEKLFF
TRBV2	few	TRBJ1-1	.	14	TGTGCCAGCAGTTCAGGGGAACCCAACACTGAAGCTTTCTTT	CASSSGEPNTEAFF
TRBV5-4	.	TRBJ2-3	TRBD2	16	TGTGCCAGCAGCTGGACTAGCGGATCTAGCACAGATACGCAGTATTTT	CASSWTSGSSTDTQYF
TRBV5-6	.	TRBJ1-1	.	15	TGTGCCAGCAGCTTGATGACTACTTTAAACCTTGAAGCTTTCTTT	CASSLMTTLNLEAFF
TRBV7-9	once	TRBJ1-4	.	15	TGTGCCAGCAGGCGCGGAGAGAGGGATAATGAAAAACTGTTTTTT	CASRRGERDNEKLFF
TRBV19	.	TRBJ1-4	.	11	TGTGCCAGTAGTACTCGACAGAATTTGTTTTTT	CASSTRQNLFF
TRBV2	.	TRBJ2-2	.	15	TGTGCCAGCAGGAGGGACATGGGGAACACCGGGGAGCTGTTTTTT	CASRRDMGNTGELFF
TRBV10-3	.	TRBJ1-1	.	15	TGTGCCATCAGTGAGTCGGGGGGGCCCGGCACTGAAGCTTTCTTT	CAISESGGPGTEAFF
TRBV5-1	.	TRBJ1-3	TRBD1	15	TGCGCCAGCAGCTTGAGGACAGGTGCTGGAAACACCATATATTTT	CASSLRTGAGNTIYF
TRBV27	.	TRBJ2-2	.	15	TGTGCCAGCAGTCCCCCCAGGGGAAGGACCGGGGAGCTGTTTTTT	CASSPPRGRTGELFF
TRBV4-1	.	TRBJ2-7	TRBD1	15	TGCGCCAGCAGCCAAGGGACAGGGAATCCCTACGAGCAGTACTTC	CASSQGTGNPYEQYF
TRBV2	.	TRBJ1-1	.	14	TGTGCCAGCACCAGGGGCCCGATGAACACTGAAGCTTTCTTT	CASTRGPMNTEAFF
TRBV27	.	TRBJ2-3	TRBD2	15	TGTGCCAGCAGTTTACGGCCTAGCGGGCAAGATACGCAGTATTTT	CASSLRPSGQDTQYF
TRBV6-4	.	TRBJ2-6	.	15	TGTGCCAGCAGTGACGGACAGTCTGGGGCCAACGTCCTGACTTTC	CASSDGQSGANVLTF
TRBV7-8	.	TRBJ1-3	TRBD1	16	TGTGCCAGCAGCTTAGGACAGGGGGCAGTTGGAAACACCATATATTTT	CASSLGQGAVGNTIYF
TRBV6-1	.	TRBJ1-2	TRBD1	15	TGTGCCAGCAGTGTGGGACAGGTCTCGATTTATGGCTACACCTTC	CASSVGQVSIYGYTF
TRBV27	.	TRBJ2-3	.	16	TGTGCCAGCAGTTTATTCCCACTCTCTAGCACAGATACGCAGTATTTT	CASSLFPLSSTDTQYF
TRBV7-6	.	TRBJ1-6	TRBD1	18	TGTGCCAGCAGCCCCCGGGGACAGGCGATCTCCTATAATTCACCCCTCCACTTT	CASSPRGQAISYNSPLHF
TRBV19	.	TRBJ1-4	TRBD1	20	TGTGCCAGTAGTATATTGGCGCGGGACAGGGGACCAGGGGGTTATGAAAAACTGTTTTTT	CASSILARDRGPGGYEKLFF
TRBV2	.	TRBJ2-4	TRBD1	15	TGTGCCAGCAGAAAGACAGGGGGCGACTTGAACATTCAGTACTTC	CASRKTGGDLNIQYF
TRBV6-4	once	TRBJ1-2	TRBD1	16	TGTGCCAGCAGTCACCCAGCCCCCGACAGGGCGCCCGGCTACACCTTC	CASSHPAPDRAPGYTF
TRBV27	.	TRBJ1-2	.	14	.	CASSSSTGIYGYTF
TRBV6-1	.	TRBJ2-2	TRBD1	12	TGTGCGGCACAAACAGGGGCCGGGGAGCTGTTTTTT	CAAQTGAGELFF
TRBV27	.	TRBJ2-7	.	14	TGTGCCAGCAGTTCCCTTCGGGGGGCTCGGGAGCAGTACTTC	CASSSLRGAREQYF
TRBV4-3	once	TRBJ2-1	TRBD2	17	TGCGCCAGCAGTAACGCCTACTTAGCGGGAGGGTACGGTGAGCAGTTCTTC	CASSNAYLAGGYGEQFF
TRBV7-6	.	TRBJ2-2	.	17	TGTGCCAGCAGCTTAGATATTGCCGGGGTCCGGAACGGGGAGCTGTTTTTT	CASSLDIAGVRNGELFF
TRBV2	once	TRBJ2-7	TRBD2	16	TGTGCCAGCACCGGGACTAGCGGGTTAAACTCCTACGAGCAGTACTTC	CASTGTSGLNSYEQYF
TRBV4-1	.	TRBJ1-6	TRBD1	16	TGCGCCAGCAGCTTACAGGGGAACCCCTATAATTCACCCCTCCACTTT	CASSLQGNPYNSPLHF